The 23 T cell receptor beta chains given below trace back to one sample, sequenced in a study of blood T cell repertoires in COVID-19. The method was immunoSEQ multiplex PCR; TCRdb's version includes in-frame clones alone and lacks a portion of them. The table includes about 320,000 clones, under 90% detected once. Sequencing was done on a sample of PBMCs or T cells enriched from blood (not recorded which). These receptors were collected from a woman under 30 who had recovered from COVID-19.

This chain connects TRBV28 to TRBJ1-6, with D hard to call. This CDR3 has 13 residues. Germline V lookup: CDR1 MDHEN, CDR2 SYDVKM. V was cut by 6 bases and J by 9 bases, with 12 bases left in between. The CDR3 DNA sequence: TGTGCCAGCAGCCTCTCCAGTGGTTCACCCCTCCACTTT. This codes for CASSLSSGSPLHF. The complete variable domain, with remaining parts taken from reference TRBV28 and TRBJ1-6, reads DVKVTQSSRYLVKRTGEKVFLECVQDMDHENMFWYRQDPGLGLRLIYFSYDVKMKEKGDIPEGYSVSREKKERFSLILESASTNQTSMYLCASSLSSGSPLHFGNGTRLTVT.

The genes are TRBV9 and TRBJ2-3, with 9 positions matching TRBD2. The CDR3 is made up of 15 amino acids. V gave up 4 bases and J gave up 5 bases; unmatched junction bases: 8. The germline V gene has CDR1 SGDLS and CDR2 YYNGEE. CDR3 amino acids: CASSLSGSIRDTQYF. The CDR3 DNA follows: TGTGCCAGCAGCCTTAGCGGGAGTATCAGAGATACGCAGTATTTT.

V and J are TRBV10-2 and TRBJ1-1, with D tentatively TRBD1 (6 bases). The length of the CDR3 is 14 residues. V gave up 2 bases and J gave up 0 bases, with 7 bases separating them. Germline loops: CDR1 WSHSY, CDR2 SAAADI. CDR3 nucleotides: TGCGCCAGCAGTGAGGAGGGGGTGAACACTGAAGCTTTCTTT. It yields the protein CASSEEGVNTEAFF.

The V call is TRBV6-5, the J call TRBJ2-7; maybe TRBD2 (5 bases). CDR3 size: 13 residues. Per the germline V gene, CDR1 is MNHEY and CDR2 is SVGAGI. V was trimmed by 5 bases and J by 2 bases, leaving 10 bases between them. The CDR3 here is CASSRGLAYEQYF. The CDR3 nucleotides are TGTGCCAGCAGTCGCGGACTTGCCTACGAGCAGTACTTC.

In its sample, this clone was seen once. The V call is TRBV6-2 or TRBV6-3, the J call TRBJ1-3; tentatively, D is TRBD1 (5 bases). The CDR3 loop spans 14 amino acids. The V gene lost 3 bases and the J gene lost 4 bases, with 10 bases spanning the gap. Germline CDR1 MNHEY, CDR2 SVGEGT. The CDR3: CASSYQGSGNTIYF. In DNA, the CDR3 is TGTGCCAGCAGTTATCAGGGATCAGGAAACACCATATATTTT.

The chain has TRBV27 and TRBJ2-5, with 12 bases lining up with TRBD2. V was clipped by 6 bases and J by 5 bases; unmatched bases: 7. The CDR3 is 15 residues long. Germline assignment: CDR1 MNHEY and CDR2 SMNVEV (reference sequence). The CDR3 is CASSILAGGRETQYF. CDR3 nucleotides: TGTGCCAGCAGCATCCTAGCGGGGGGGCGGGAGACCCAGTACTTC.

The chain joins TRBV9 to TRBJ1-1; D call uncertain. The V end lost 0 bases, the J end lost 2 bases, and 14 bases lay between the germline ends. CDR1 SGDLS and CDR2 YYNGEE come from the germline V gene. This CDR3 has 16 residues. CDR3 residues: CASSVVLPTPNTEAFF. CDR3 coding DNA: TGTGCCAGCAGCGTAGTCCTACCGACACCTAACACTGAAGCTTTCTTT.

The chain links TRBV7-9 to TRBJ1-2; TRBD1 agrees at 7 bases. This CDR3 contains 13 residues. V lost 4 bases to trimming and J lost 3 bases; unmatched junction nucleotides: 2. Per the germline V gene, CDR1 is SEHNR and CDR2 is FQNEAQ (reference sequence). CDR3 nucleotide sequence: TGTGCCAGCAGCTCAGGACAGGACTATGGCTACACCTTC. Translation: CASSSGQDYGYTF.

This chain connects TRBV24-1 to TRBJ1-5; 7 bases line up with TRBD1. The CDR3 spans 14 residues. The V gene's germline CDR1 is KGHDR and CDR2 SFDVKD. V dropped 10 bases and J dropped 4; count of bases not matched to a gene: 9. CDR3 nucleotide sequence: TGTGCCACAGGGGGCGAATATTGGAATCAGCCCCAGCATTTT. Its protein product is CATGGEYWNQPQHF.

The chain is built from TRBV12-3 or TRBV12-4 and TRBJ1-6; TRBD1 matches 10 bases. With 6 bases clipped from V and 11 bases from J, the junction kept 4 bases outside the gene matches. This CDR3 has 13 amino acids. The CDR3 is CASRDRGQAPLHF. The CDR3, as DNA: TGTGCCAGCAGAGACAGGGGGCAGGCACCCCTCCACTTT.

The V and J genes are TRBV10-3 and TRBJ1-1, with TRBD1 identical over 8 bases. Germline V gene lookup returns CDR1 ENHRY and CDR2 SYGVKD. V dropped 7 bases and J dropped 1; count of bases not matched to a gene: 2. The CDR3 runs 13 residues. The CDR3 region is CAIIGQGNTEAFF. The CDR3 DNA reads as TGTGCCATCATAGGACAGGGGAACACTGAAGCTTTCTTT.

CDR3 protein: CATSDPTSGSSNTGELFF. CDR3 nucleotides: TGTGCCACCAGTGACCCGACTAGCGGGAGCTCGAACACCGGGGAGCTGTTTTTT. This chain uses TRBV24-1 with TRBJ2-2; 12 nucleotides align to TRBD2. CDR1 KGHDR and CDR2 SFDVKD come from the germline V gene. The CDR3 spans 18 residues. Trimming at V came to 4 bases and at J to 0 bases, leaving 5 bases not matched to a gene.

DNA of the CDR3: TGCGCCAGCAGCTCTACCGGGACTAGCGGGAGGGATGAGCAGTTCTTC. It specifies CASSSTGTSGRDEQFF. This chain links TRBV4-1 with TRBJ2-1; 16 nucleotides align to TRBD2. This CDR3 is 16 amino acids long. After removal of 5 bases from V and 8 bases from J, the junction contained 6 bases not matched to a gene. Germline lookup yields CDR1 MGHRA and CDR2 YSYEKL.

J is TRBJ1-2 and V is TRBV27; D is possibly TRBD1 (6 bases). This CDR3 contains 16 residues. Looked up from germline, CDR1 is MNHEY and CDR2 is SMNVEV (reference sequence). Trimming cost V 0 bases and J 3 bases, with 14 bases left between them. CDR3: CASSLSRTGQYYGYTF. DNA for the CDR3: TGTGCCAGCAGTTTATCCCGAACAGGGCAGTACTATGGCTACACCTTC.

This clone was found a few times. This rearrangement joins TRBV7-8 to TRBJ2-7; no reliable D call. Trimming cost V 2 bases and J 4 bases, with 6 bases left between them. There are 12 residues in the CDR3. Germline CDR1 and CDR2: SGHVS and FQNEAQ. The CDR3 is CASSLRRYEQYF. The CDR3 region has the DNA TGTGCCAGCAGCTTAAGGCGGTACGAGCAGTACTTC.

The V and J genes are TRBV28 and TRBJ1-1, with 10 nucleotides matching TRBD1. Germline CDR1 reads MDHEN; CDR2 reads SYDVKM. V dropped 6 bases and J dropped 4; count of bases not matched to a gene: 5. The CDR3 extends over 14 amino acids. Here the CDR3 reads CASRGGQGTTEAFF. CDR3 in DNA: TGTGCCAGCAGGGGGGGACAGGGGACCACTGAAGCTTTCTTT.

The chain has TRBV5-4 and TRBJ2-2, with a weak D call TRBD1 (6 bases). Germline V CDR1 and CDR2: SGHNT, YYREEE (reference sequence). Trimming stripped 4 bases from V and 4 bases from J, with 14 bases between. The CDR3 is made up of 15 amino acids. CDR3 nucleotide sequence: TGTGCCAGCAGCGTTTCGCAGGGGATCACCGGGGAGCTGTTTTTT. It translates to CASSVSQGITGELFF.

CDR3 residues: CASSPGQGAYGYTF. CDR3 nucleotides: TGTGCCAGCAGCCCAGGACAGGGCGCTTATGGCTACACCTTC. V and J are TRBV7-3 and TRBJ1-2; TRBD1 matches 8 bases. CDR3 length: 14 residues. The germline CDR1 and CDR2 sequences are SGHTA and FQGTGA. V gave up 5 bases and J gave up 5 bases; unmatched junction bases: 7.

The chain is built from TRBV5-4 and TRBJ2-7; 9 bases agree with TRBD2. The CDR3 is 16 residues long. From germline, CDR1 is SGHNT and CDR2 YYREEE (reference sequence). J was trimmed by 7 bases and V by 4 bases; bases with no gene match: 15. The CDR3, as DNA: TGTGCCAGCAGCCCGCCTAGCGGGGAACGGGTCGGGGAGCAGTACTTC. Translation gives CASSPPSGERVGEQYF.

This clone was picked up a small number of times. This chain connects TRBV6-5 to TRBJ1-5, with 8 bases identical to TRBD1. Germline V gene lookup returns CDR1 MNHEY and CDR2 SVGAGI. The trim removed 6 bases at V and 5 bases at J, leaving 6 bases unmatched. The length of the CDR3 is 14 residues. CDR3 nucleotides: TGTGCCAGCAGGCCTAGGACAGGGCATCAGCCCCAGCATTTT. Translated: CASRPRTGHQPQHF.

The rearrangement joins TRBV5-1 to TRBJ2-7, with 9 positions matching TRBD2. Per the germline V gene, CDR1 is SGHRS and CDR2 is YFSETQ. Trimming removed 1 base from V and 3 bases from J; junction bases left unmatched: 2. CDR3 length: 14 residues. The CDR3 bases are TGCGCCAGCAGCTTGCGGACTAGCGACTACGAGCAGTACTTC. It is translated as CASSLRTSDYEQYF.

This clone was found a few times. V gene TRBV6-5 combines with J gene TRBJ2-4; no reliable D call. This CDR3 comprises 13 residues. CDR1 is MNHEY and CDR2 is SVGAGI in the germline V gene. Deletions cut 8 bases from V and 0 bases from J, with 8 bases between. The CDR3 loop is CASLSLAKNIQYF. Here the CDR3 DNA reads TGTGCCAGCCTAAGTCTAGCCAAAAACATTCAGTACTTC.

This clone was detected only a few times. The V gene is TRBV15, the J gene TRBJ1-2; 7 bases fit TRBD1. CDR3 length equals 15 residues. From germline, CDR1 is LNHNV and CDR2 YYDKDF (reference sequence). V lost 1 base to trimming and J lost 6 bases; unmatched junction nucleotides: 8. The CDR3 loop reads CATSRGQPGGDGYTF. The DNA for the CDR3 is TGTGCCACCAGCAGAGGCCAACCAGGGGGAGATGGCTACACCTTC.